Below, 15 T cell receptor beta chains from the same sample are listed, as sequenced in a study of blood T cell repertoires in COVID-19. Measured with immunoSEQ multiplex PCR; TCRdb has only the in-frame clones, and not every one. This sample has tens of thousands of clones; 86% occur once, and the top ten carry around 3.5%. The sequenced material came from peripheral blood. The receptors were gathered from a man aged 50-60 years with active COVID-19.

The chain couples TRBV4-1 to TRBJ2-1; 11 bases are a match to TRBD2. From germline, CDR1 is MGHRA and CDR2 YSYEKL. V shed 4 bases and J 7 bases; nucleotides not matched to a gene: 15. The CDR3 spans 18 residues. The CDR3 coding sequence is TGCGCCAGCAGCCGCGGGCGGGTAGCGGGAGGGCCGAAAAATGAGCAGTTCTTC. It translates to CASSRGRVAGGPKNEQFF.

The sample holds a few counts of this clone. This chain uses TRBV6-2 or TRBV6-3 with TRBJ2-1; 13 bases are shared with TRBD2. Germline V gene sequence: CDR1 MNHEY, CDR2 SVGEGT. J gave up 3 bases and V 0 bases, and 2 bases lay outside the gene matches. The CDR3 spans 17 residues. The CDR3 region is CASSYSGLAGIYNEQFF. CDR3 DNA sequence: TGTGCCAGCAGTTACTCGGGACTAGCGGGGATCTACAATGAGCAGTTCTTC.

The gene calls are TRBV29-1 and TRBJ2-3, with TRBD2 as a possible D gene (6 bases). This CDR3 is 12 amino acids long. Germline V gives CDR1 SQVTM, CDR2 ANQGSEA. Trimming took off 7 bases at V and 6 bases at J, with 14 bases between the two ends. CDR3 in DNA: TGCAGCGGCCGGAGGGCCTTGGATACGCAGTATTTT. It encodes CSGRRALDTQYF.

The V and J genes are TRBV20-1 and TRBJ2-1, with D maybe TRBD1 (5 bases). Trimming cost V 4 bases and J 9 bases, with 10 bases left between them. This CDR3 has 11 amino acids. The germline gives CDR1 DFQATT, CDR2 SNEGSKA (reference sequence). The chain's CDR3 is CSAIRQTEQFF. The CDR3 bases are TGCAGTGCTATTAGACAGACTGAGCAGTTCTTC.

The chain employs TRBV6-2 or TRBV6-3 and TRBJ2-7, with 12 bases aligning to TRBD2. Looked up from germline, CDR1 is MNHEY and CDR2 is SVGEGT. V trimming: 6 bases; J trimming: 0 bases; junction bases outside the gene matches: 9. The CDR3 has 17 residues. In DNA, the CDR3 is TGTGCCAGCAGCCGACTAGCGGGGGCCGGGGGCTCCTACGAGCAGTACTTC. Translating it yields CASSRLAGAGGSYEQYF.

CDR3 protein: CASSESLGYTF. The CDR3 coding sequence is TGTGCCAGCAGTGAATCCCTTGGCTACACCTTC. V and J are TRBV6-1 and TRBJ1-2; D not resolved. The CDR3 consists of 11 residues. The V gene lost 2 bases and the J gene lost 7 bases, with 5 bases spanning the gap. CDR1 and CDR2 from the germline V gene are MNHNS and SASEGT.

V usage is TRBV2 and J usage is TRBJ2-3; the D gene is possibly TRBD1 (6 bases). The V gene's germline CDR1 is SNHLY and CDR2 FYNNEI. The CDR3 has 15 residues. Trimming shortened V by 4 bases and J by 1 base, and 12 bases separated the two germline ends. The CDR3 DNA is TGTGCCAGCAGTGTTACAGGGATAGGCACAGATACGCAGTATTTT. Protein sequence: CASSVTGIGTDTQYF. Full variable domain (rest looked up from reference TRBV2 and TRBJ2-3): EPEVTQTPSHQVTQMGQEVILRCVPISNHLYFYWYRQILGQKVEFLVSFYNNEISEKSEIFDDQFSVERPDGSNFTLKIRSTKLEDSAMYFCASSVTGIGTDTQYFGPGTRLTVL.

The chain joins TRBV6-2 or TRBV6-3 to TRBJ2-3; 9 bases map to TRBD2. Germline CDR1 reads MNHEY; CDR2 reads SVGEGT. V was pared by 5 bases and J by 7 bases, with 13 bases of the junction left unmatched. The CDR3 covers 16 residues. Here the CDR3 DNA reads TGTGCCAGCAGTAGACGAGGAGCGGGAGGATGGTATACGCAGTATTTT. It is translated as CASSRRGAGGWYTQYF.

The gene calls are TRBV3-1 (or the pseudogene TRBV3-2) and TRBJ2-2, with 11 nucleotides matching TRBD1. This CDR3 contains 15 residues. Trimming removed 6 bases from V and 6 bases from J; junction bases left unmatched: 6. Germline loops: CDR1 LGHDT, CDR2 YNNKEL (reference sequence). The chain's CDR3 is CASRHPGQGAGELFF. The CDR3 nucleotides are TGTGCCAGCAGACATCCGGGACAGGGGGCCGGGGAGCTGTTTTTT.

The chain recombines TRBV6-5 with TRBJ1-4, with D maybe TRBD1 (6 bases). CDR1 and CDR2 from the germline V gene are MNHEY and SVGAGI. The germline V and J ends were trimmed by 7 bases and 5 bases, with 11 bases remaining between them. The length of the CDR3 is 13 residues. CDR3 region: CASKQGVNEKLFF. For the CDR3, the DNA is TGTGCCAGCAAACAGGGAGTGAATGAAAAACTGTTTTTT.

This clone was recorded only once. V is TRBV6-5 and J is TRBJ1-4; TRBD1 aligns across 8 bases. The CDR3 length is 15 residues. V lost 8 bases, J lost 5 bases, and 10 bases stayed unmatched. In germline, CDR1 is MNHEY, CDR2 SVGAGI. CDR3 residues: CASAIGDRQNEKLFF. The CDR3 region has the DNA TGTGCCAGCGCGATCGGGGACAGGCAAAATGAAAAACTGTTTTTT.

This clone was counted a few times. The V and J genes are TRBV4-1 and TRBJ2-3, with 9 bases matching TRBD2. The CDR3 has 17 amino acids. Looked up from germline, CDR1 is MGHRA and CDR2 is YSYEKL. V was pared by 0 bases and J by 4 bases, with 8 bases of the junction left unmatched. CDR3 sequence (DNA): TGCGCCAGCAGCCAAGAGCTGGCTAGCGGGGATTCAGATACGCAGTATTTT. Protein: CASSQELASGDSDTQYF.

This clone was seen once. This chain's CDR3 is CASRLYNSPLHF. In nucleotides, the CDR3 is TGTGCCAGCAGACTTTATAATTCACCCCTCCACTTT. J is TRBJ1-6 and V is TRBV27; D unclear. Trimming stripped 6 bases from V and 4 bases from J, with 4 bases between. In germline, CDR1 is MNHEY, CDR2 SMNVEV (reference sequence). This CDR3 comprises 12 residues.

The CDR3 here is CASSNSGRAKWFF. CDR3 DNA sequence: TGTGCCAGCAGTAATAGCGGGAGGGCCAAGTGGTTCTTC. The V and J genes are TRBV27 and TRBJ2-1; 11 bases line up with TRBD2. This CDR3 contains 13 residues. The germline CDR1 and CDR2 sequences are MNHEY and SMNVEV (reference sequence). The V and J ends lost 5 bases and 15 bases, in that order; junction bases with no gene match: 9.

The rearrangement uses TRBV7-8 and TRBJ1-6; TRBD1 matches at 9 bases. The V gene end was trimmed by 5 bases and the J gene end by 7 bases; junction bases not matched to a gene: 9. The CDR3 contains 16 residues. CDR1 SGHVS and CDR2 FQNEAQ come from the germline V gene. CDR3 coding DNA: TGTGCCAGCAGCCCGACAGGGGGGCGGGGGAATTCACCCCTCCACTTT. Amino acid sequence: CASSPTGGRGNSPLHF.